The 5 T cell receptor beta chains below all came from one sample that was sequenced in a study of blood T cell repertoires in COVID-19. Generated by immunoSEQ multiplex PCR, the TCRdb table keeps only in-frame clones and is missing some. Counted here are some 120,000 clones, around 88% occurring once; the ten biggest clones make up 5.5% to 6%. Sequencing input: peripheral blood. These receptor sequences come from an elderly man with active or convalescent COVID-19.

This CDR3 is CASSLAGRAYEQYF. CDR3 coding DNA: TGTGCCAGCAGCTTGGCCGGGAGGGCCTACGAGCAGTACTTC. The chain links TRBV5-6 to TRBJ2-7, with 8 positions matching TRBD2. J was trimmed by 2 bases and V by 0 bases; bases with no gene match: 1. The CDR3 covers 14 residues. Germline V gives CDR1 SGHDT, CDR2 YYEEEE.

The chain employs TRBV28 and TRBJ2-3, with 10 bases aligning to TRBD2. V dropped 10 bases and J dropped 1; count of bases not matched to a gene: 2. The V gene's germline CDR1 is MDHEN and CDR2 SYDVKM. This CDR3 comprises 13 residues. CDR3 amino acids: CATLAGGTDTQYF. The CDR3 bases are TGTGCCACGCTAGCGGGAGGCACAGATACGCAGTATTTT.

V usage is TRBV20-1 and J usage is TRBJ2-1; D is uncertain. Germline V gives CDR1 DFQATT, CDR2 SNEGSKA (reference sequence). The CDR3 extends over 11 amino acids. The ends were cut back, 2 bases at V and 4 bases at J, with 3 bases in the middle. The DNA for the CDR3 is TGCAGTGCTAGAATATACAATGAGCAGTTCTTC. Residues: CSARIYNEQFF.

V usage is TRBV29-1 and J usage is TRBJ1-2, with TRBD1 matching 8 bases. The trim removed 3 bases at V and 3 bases at J, leaving 3 bases unmatched. This CDR3 has 13 residues. Germline values: CDR1 SQVTM, CDR2 ANQGSEA. The chain's CDR3 is CSVDSGGDYGYTF. The CDR3 DNA reads TGCAGCGTTGACTCAGGGGGCGACTATGGCTACACCTTC. Together with reference TRBV29-1 and TRBJ1-2, the CDR3 gives the full variable domain: SAVISQKPSRDICQRGTSLTIQCQVDSQVTMMFWYRQQPGQSLTLIATANQGSEATYESGFVIDKFPISRPNLTFSTLTVSNMSPEDSSIYLCSVDSGGDYGYTFGSGTRLTVV.

This sequence joins TRBV19 and TRBJ2-7, with D tentatively TRBD1 (5 bases). V was cut by 3 bases and J by 6 bases, with 12 bases left in between. Germline V CDR1 and CDR2: LNHDA, SQIVND (reference sequence). The CDR3 spans 13 residues. The CDR3 DNA reads TGTGCCAGTAGTATCCTACAGGAGACCGAGCAGTACTTC. Translation: CASSILQETEQYF.